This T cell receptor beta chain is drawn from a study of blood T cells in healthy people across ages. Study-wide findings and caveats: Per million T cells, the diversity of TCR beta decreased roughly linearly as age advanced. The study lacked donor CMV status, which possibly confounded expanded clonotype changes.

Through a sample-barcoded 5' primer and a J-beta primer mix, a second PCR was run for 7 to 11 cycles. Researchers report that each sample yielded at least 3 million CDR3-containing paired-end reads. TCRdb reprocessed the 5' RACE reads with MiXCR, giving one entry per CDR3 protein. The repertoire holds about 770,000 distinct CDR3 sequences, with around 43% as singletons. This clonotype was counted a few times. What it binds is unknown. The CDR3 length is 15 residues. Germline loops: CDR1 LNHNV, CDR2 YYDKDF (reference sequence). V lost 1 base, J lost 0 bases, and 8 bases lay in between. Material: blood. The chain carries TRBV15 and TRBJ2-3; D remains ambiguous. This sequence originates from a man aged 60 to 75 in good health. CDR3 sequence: CATSRASPSTDTQYF. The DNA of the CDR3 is TGTGCCACCAGCAGAGCGAGTCCTAGCACAGATACGCAGTATTTT.